This TCR beta chain was profiled in a study of blood T cell repertoires in COVID-19. Study context: Spain, Italy and the United States supplied samples that represented acute and convalescent COVID-19. Sources were T cells, B-cell-depleted T cells, or PBMCs; the material itself was cDNA or gDNA.

Methods used by the authors: For nucleated cells, counts were estimated from reference gene primer amplification. Libraries were prepared by immunoSEQ multiplex PCR; TCRdb keeps only in-frame clonotypes and omits some of them. The V and J calls and clone size come from that table; D and trimming were worked out from the DNA. The sample shows about 150,000 clones, about 79% of them seen only once. V shed 5 bases and J shed 5 bases, with 9 bases lying between them. The CDR3 extends over 13 amino acids. The germline V gene encodes CDR1 SNHLY and CDR2 FYNNEI. This receptor was taken from a woman aged 55-70 years with acute or convalescent COVID-19. What was sequenced was peripheral blood. V gene TRBV2 combines with J gene TRBJ2-2, with a weak D call TRBD2 (6 bases). CDR3 DNA: TGTGCCAGCAGTCTGGAGGGTACCGGGGAGCTGTTTTTT. Translation gives CASSLEGTGELFF.